This TCR beta chain was captured by sequencing in a study of blood T cell repertoires in COVID-19. On the study more broadly: Samples of COVID-19 (acute and convalescent) were obtained from the United States, Italy and Spain.

The V gene end was trimmed by 4 bases and the J gene end by 4 bases; junction bases not matched to a gene: 3. CDR1 and CDR2 from the germline V gene are SGHRS and YFSETQ. This CDR3 contains 14 residues. Repertoires were generated with immunoSEQ multiplex PCR, while TCRdb's copy carries only in-frame clones and drops some. The sample lists 200,000 to 250,000 clones, about 82% occurring once. Sequenced input: PBMCs or T cells enriched from blood (not recorded which). This TCR came from a woman in her fifties or sixties who had recovered from COVID-19. The chain couples TRBV5-1 to TRBJ1-1; 11 nucleotides match TRBD1. CDR3 amino acids: CASSGQGAFTEAFF. DNA for the CDR3: TGCGCCAGCAGCGGACAGGGGGCGTTCACTGAAGCTTTCTTT.